A single sample gave rise to the 14 T cell receptor beta chains below, sequenced in a study of T cell responses to AZD1222 COVID-19 vaccine. Data came from immunoSEQ multiplex PCR; TCRdb stores just in-frame clones and leaves some out. This sample carries some 150,000 clones, 85% of them seen once, and the ten largest clones take less than 9.5%. Sequencing was performed on peripheral blood, taken 28 days after the second dose of the MenACWY control vaccine. The receptor source for this set is an adult who received the MenACWY meningococcal vaccine as a control.

The rearrangement links TRBV2 to TRBJ1-2; TRBD1 matches 7 bases. This CDR3 is 14 amino acids long. Per the germline V gene, CDR1 is SNHLY and CDR2 is FYNNEI. V dropped 6 bases and J dropped 1; count of bases not matched to a gene: 5. The CDR3 DNA is TGTGCCAGCAGGCGGACAGGAGTTAACTATGGCTACACCTTC. It is translated as CASRRTGVNYGYTF.

The chain is built from TRBV19 and TRBJ1-5; D gene unclear. The CDR3 contains 16 residues. With 3 bases removed from V and 0 bases from J, the gap between germline ends came to 12 bases. Germline V lookup: CDR1 LNHDA, CDR2 SQIVND (reference sequence). The CDR3 coding sequence is TGTGCCAGTAGTATCGGAGGGCCCTATAGCAATCAGCCCCAGCATTTT. Protein product: CASSIGGPYSNQPQHF. The variable domain in full, completed from reference TRBV19 and TRBJ1-5, reads DGGITQSPKYLFRKEGQNVTLSCEQNLNHDAMYWYRQDPGQGLRLIYYSQIVNDFQKGDIAEGYSVSREKKESFPLTVTSAQKNPTAFYLCASSIGGPYSNQPQHFGDGTRLSIL.

The chain carries TRBV19 and TRBJ2-6; D gene ambiguous. V was shortened by 2 bases and J by 0 bases, with 8 bases between the two germline ends. This CDR3 contains 16 residues. Per the germline V gene, CDR1 is LNHDA and CDR2 is SQIVND (reference sequence). CDR3 nucleotide sequence: TGTGCCAGTAGTATAATCCCAAACTCTGGGGCCAACGTCCTGACTTTC. Protein sequence: CASSIIPNSGANVLTF.

The gene calls are TRBV5-5 and TRBJ2-2; D not resolved. Germline CDR1 SGHKS, CDR2 YYEKEE (reference sequence). V shed 1 base and J shed 4 bases, with 11 bases lying between them. The CDR3 spans 15 residues. CDR3 in DNA: TGTGCCAGCAGCTTGAGGGTTCGGCTCACCGGGGAGCTGTTTTTT. Its translation is CASSLRVRLTGELFF.

The chain carries TRBV5-1 and TRBJ2-1; D gene uncertain. CDR3 length: 13 amino acids. V shed 5 bases and J shed 7 bases, with 13 bases lying between them. Looked up from germline, CDR1 is SGHRS and CDR2 is YFSETQ. Here the CDR3 DNA reads TGCGCCAGCAGGGGTGGGTCGAGGAATGAGCAGTTCTTC. It encodes CASRGGSRNEQFF.

This chain links TRBV7-2 with TRBJ2-1; a possible D gene is TRBD2 (5 bases). Trimming took 5 bases from V and 7 from J, leaving 9 bases between them. This CDR3 spans 12 amino acids. Germline V gene data show CDR1 as SGHTA and CDR2 as FQGNSA. As DNA, the CDR3 is TGTGCCAGCAGCGTGGACTGGAATGAGCAGTTCTTC. It is translated as CASSVDWNEQFF.

The genes are TRBV25-1 and TRBJ1-2; 10 bases agree with TRBD1. V dropped 3 bases and J dropped 6; count of bases not matched to a gene: 4. Germline assignment: CDR1 MGHDK and CDR2 SYGVNS. This CDR3 spans 14 amino acids. The CDR3 DNA follows: TGTGCCAGCAGTGAGCCCGGGACAGGGGATGGCTACACCTTC. Its translation: CASSEPGTGDGYTF.

The V gene is TRBV5-1, the J gene TRBJ2-6; D not resolved. CDR3 length: 16 residues. The ends were cut back, 0 bases at V and 0 bases at J, with 7 bases in the middle. Germline assignment: CDR1 SGHRS and CDR2 YFSETQ. The CDR3 sequence is CASSLVSASGANVLTF. The CDR3 DNA is TGCGCCAGCAGCTTGGTGTCAGCCTCTGGGGCCAACGTCCTGACTTTC.

The chain joins TRBV24-1 to TRBJ2-1; 7 bases are shared with TRBD2. The CDR3 contains 16 residues. Germline V gene data show CDR1 as KGHDR and CDR2 as SFDVKD. The trim removed 4 bases at V and 6 bases at J, leaving 11 bases unmatched. CDR3 in amino acids: CATSDPRSGTPNEQFF. The CDR3 DNA reads TGTGCCACCAGTGACCCCCGGAGCGGGACCCCCAATGAGCAGTTCTTC.

This chain connects TRBV6-8 to TRBJ1-5; D unresolved. Germline assignment: CDR1 MNHGY and CDR2 SAAAGT. The CDR3 runs 15 residues. Between the trimmed V and J ends, which lost 4 bases and 0 bases, there was a span of 10 bases. The CDR3 DNA reads as TGTGCCAGCAGTTGTAAAGGTTATAGCAATCAGCCCCAGCATTTT. Translated, it gives CASSCKGYSNQPQHF.

This clone showed up just once. The chain recombines TRBV21-1 with TRBJ1-6. TRBV21-1 is described as a pseudogene. The CDR3 runs 16 residues. The DNA of the CDR3 is TGTGCCAGCAGCAAAGATCCGGGATCCTATAATTCACCCCTCCACTTT. This translates into CASSKDPGSYNSPLHF.

This chain links TRBV19 with TRBJ1-2; 7 bases align to TRBD1. The CDR3 contains 13 residues. V shed 6 bases and J 3 bases; nucleotides not matched to a gene: 4. Germline loops: CDR1 LNHDA, CDR2 SQIVND (reference sequence). In nucleotides, the CDR3 is TGTGCCAGTAGGATACAGGGGTACTATGGCTACACCTTC. Protein sequence: CASRIQGYYGYTF.

There are a few counts of this clone. The J gene is TRBJ2-7, the V gene TRBV18; D gene unclear. Trimming removed 2 bases at V and 6 bases at J, with 11 bases between. CDR3 length: 13 residues. CDR1 is KGHSH and CDR2 is LQKENI in the germline V gene. The CDR3 DNA is TGTGCCAGCTCACCAAGCGAGCTCTCCGAGCAGTACGTC. It is translated as CASSPSELSEQYV.

This chain links TRBV6-5 with TRBJ2-3; D possibly corresponds to TRBD1 (6 bases). Germline CDR1 reads MNHEY; CDR2 reads SVGAGI. V lost 5 bases, J lost 3 bases, and 12 bases lay in between. CDR3 size: 14 residues. Written as DNA, the CDR3 is TGTGCCAGCAGTCGTCAGGGGCTAACAGATACGCAGTATTTT. This codes for CASSRQGLTDTQYF.